The 10 T cell receptor beta chains in this list originate from one sample, sequenced in a study of T cell responses to AZD1222 COVID-19 vaccine (dated by TCRdb to the early 2020s). What this sample's time point label stands for: baseline before first vaccination. The library was obtained by the immunoSEQ multiplex PCR assay. In its TCRdb copy, this immuneACCESS table keeps in-frame sequences only and misses some clones. Where compared with another copy, unresolved V genes explain less than half of these, and the others have no known cause. For this sample the table gives 90,000 to 140,000 clones, of which over 75% were detected only once. The ten largest account for roughly 2.7% of the sample. Specimen: peripheral blood, collected on day 0 of AZD1222 vaccination. These receptors all stem from an adult in good health.

The chain has TRBV13 and TRBJ2-7, with a weak D call TRBD1 (5 bases). V dropped 3 bases and J dropped 2 bases, with 17 bases sitting between them. The CDR3 is made up of 16 amino acids. Germline assignment: CDR1 PRHDT and CDR2 FYEKMQ (reference sequence). This CDR3 reads CASSFSSDRSAYEQYF. The CDR3 DNA reads TGTGCCAGCAGCTTTTCCTCTGACAGATCCGCCTACGAGCAGTACTTC.

The chain couples TRBV5-1 to TRBJ1-1; 7 bases fit TRBD1. This CDR3 contains 16 residues. Looked up from germline, CDR1 is SGHRS and CDR2 is YFSETQ. Unmatched junction bases numbered 13, after V lost 4 bases and J lost 4 bases. The CDR3: CASSRQGFGKGTEAFF. As DNA, the CDR3 is TGCGCCAGCAGCAGACAGGGTTTCGGGAAGGGCACTGAAGCTTTCTTT.

This chain joins TRBV4-3 and TRBJ2-7; 9 bases are shared with TRBD1. The CDR3 totals 18 residues. Germline values: CDR1 LGHNA, CDR2 YSLEER. The J segment lost 2 bases and the V segment lost 1 base, leaving 12 bases of the junction unmatched. In DNA, the CDR3 is TGCGCCAGCAGCCAAGTCAGGGGCGGACAGGGGAATACCTACGAGCAGTACTTC. This codes for CASSQVRGGQGNTYEQYF.

The chain couples TRBV18 to TRBJ1-2; weak D call: TRBD1 (6 bases). Germline V gives CDR1 KGHSH, CDR2 LQKENI. The CDR3 extends over 13 amino acids. The ends were cut back, 3 bases at V and 4 bases at J, with 9 bases in the middle. CDR3 in amino acids: CASSPTGFYGYTF. The CDR3 bases are TGTGCCAGCTCACCCACAGGGTTCTATGGCTACACCTTC.

The chain joins TRBV10-1 to TRBJ1-6, with TRBD1 matching 7 bases. Germline assignment: CDR1 WNHNN and CDR2 SYGVQD (reference sequence). This CDR3 has 14 amino acids. V was pared by 4 bases and J by 9 bases, with 6 bases of the junction left unmatched. CDR3: CASSAGTVSSPLHF. The CDR3 DNA is TGCGCCAGCAGTGCCGGGACAGTATCTTCACCCCTCCACTTT.

The chain joins TRBV12-5 to TRBJ2-5, with 7 bases aligning to TRBD2. The V gene end was trimmed by 5 bases and the J gene end by 5 bases; junction bases not matched to a gene: 5. The germline V gene has CDR1 LGHNT and CDR2 FRNRAP. The CDR3 has 13 residues. CDR3 DNA: TGTGCTAGTGGTGTAGGACTAGTGGAGACCCAGTACTTC. Translating it yields CASGVGLVETQYF.

This clone came up once. The rearrangement joins TRBV11-3 to TRBJ1-1; TRBD1 might be the D (5 bases). This CDR3 contains 15 residues. Germline CDR1 and CDR2: SGHNT and YENEEA. The V end lost 1 base, the J end lost 1 base, and 10 bases lay between the germline ends. CDR3 nucleotides: TGTGCCAGCAGCTTAGGAATGGGGCCGAACACTGAAGCTTTCTTT. Its protein product is CASSLGMGPNTEAFF.

This clone turned up a few times. This sequence joins TRBV11-2 and TRBJ1-2; no definite D call. Deletions cut 0 bases from V and 0 bases from J, with 8 bases between. The germline gives CDR1 SGHAT, CDR2 FQNNGV. The CDR3 is 15 amino acids. This CDR3 reads CASSLEAEANYGYTF. CDR3 in DNA: TGTGCCAGCAGCTTAGAGGCAGAAGCTAACTATGGCTACACCTTC.

The chain links TRBV3-1 (or the pseudogene TRBV3-2) to TRBJ2-1; D is unclear. The CDR3 has 13 amino acids. Germline V gives CDR1 LGHDT, CDR2 YNNKEL (reference sequence). The V end lost 2 bases, the J end lost 6 bases, and 8 bases lay between the germline ends. Here the CDR3 DNA reads TGTGCCAGCAGCCAACGTCTATCCAATGAGCAGTTCTTC. This encodes CASSQRLSNEQFF.

This clone came up once. V and J are TRBV5-6 and TRBJ1-3, with a tentative D call TRBD1 (6 bases). From germline, CDR1 is SGHDT and CDR2 YYEEEE. V was cut by 5 bases and J by 1 base, with 10 bases left in between. This CDR3 contains 14 residues. CDR3 sequence reads: CASSTTGSGNTIYF. The CDR3 nucleotides are TGTGCCAGCAGTACCACAGGGTCTGGAAACACCATATATTTT.